This entry features one T cell receptor beta chain sequence. Its antigen is not identified. The data were taken from a study of cytotoxic CD8 clonotypes in ibrutinib-treated CLL. Researchers set a sequencing depth target of 1 in 200,000 to 1 in 1 million T cells. Produced via immunoSEQ multiplex PCR; TCRdb's table is partial and in-frame only. The data hold some 300,000 clones, with 70% to 80% observed a single time. The CDR3 has 19 residues. The germline CDR1 and CDR2 sequences are WNHNN and SYGVQD (reference sequence). The V gene lost 3 bases and the J gene lost 0 bases, with 18 bases spanning the gap. General study findings and limits: There were few public clonotypes, and on treatment they contracted or stayed stable.

Genomic DNA in an amount of approximately 2 micrograms was extracted from cryopreserved PBMCs and used for the preparation of TCR beta libraries. The rearrangement joins TRBV10-1 to TRBJ2-6, with D tentatively TRBD1 (5 bases). This clonotype was sampled from a human donor with chronic lymphocytic leukemia. Sample: PBMCs, taken before ibrutinib treatment. The CDR3 spells CASSDYKTDSLSGANVLTF. In DNA form, the CDR3 reads TGCGCCAGCAGTGATTATAAGACTGACAGTCTCTCTGGGGCCAACGTCCTGACTTTC.